The entry that follows covers one TCR beta chain sequence. The data were taken from a study of blood T cells in healthy people across ages. Germline loops: CDR1 MNHEY, CDR2 SVGAGI. V lost 2 bases, J lost 7 bases, and 18 bases lay in between. The CDR3 has 15 residues. Primed by a sample-barcoded 5' primer and a J-beta primer mix, a second PCR proceeded for about 7 to 11 cycles. TCRdb re-called the 5' RACE reads with MiXCR, one entry per CDR3 protein. The sample lists about a million distinct CDR3 sequences, less than 45% seen once, with 13% in the top ten. Each individual donor underwent a draw of around 9.8 milliliters of peripheral blood.

The source is a man younger than 35 in good health. The V gene is TRBV6-5, the J gene TRBJ2-7; unclear D gene. Specimen: blood. The CDR3, as DNA: TGTGCCAGCAGTTACATGCCGGGTAGGATCGATGAGCAGTACTTC. Its translation: CASSYMPGRIDEQYF.